The T cell receptor (beta chain) described here comes from a study of T cells in Graves' hyperthyroidism and ophthalmopathy. Amplification of TCR beta CDR3 regions used RNA as the template. Primed by the HTBI set, a first-round RT-PCR was run on the TCR CDR3. TCRdb reprocessed the multiplex PCR reads with MiXCR, giving one entry per CDR3 protein. The sample carries under 550,000 distinct CDR3 sequences, 15% to 20% recorded once. Germline CDR1 SGHVS, CDR2 FQNEAQ. The V segment lost 6 bases and the J segment 3 bases; nucleotides outside the gene matches: 9. CDR3 size: 16 residues. The receptor was isolated from a man aged 35 to 55 with Graves' ophthalmopathy. Sequenced: blood. V is TRBV7-8 and J is TRBJ2-2, with 8 bases that match TRBD2. The CDR3 loop reads CASRPLGRGDTGELFF. DNA of the CDR3: TGTGCCAGCAGGCCCCTTGGGCGGGGGGACACCGGGGAGCTGTTTTTT.